This TCR beta chain was found in a study of T cells in Graves' hyperthyroidism and ophthalmopathy. On the study more broadly: Peripheral blood collection took place at initial diagnosis, before any treatment.

The source material, RNA transcripts, was used to amplify TCR beta CDR3 regions. HTBI primers drove first-round RT-PCR of the TCR CDR3. TCRdb reprocessed the multiplex PCR reads with MiXCR, giving one entry per CDR3 protein. In the table there are fewer than 450,000 distinct CDR3 sequences, roughly 15% of which are singletons. Comments on this clonotype: Antigen unknown.

Broader study findings: A model using 13 V-J features told ophthalmopathy apart from stable hyperthyroidism. Ophthalmopathy was predicted by the model a median of approximately 6 months ahead of onset.

The CDR3 extends over 12 amino acids. The V and J ends lost 5 bases and 4 bases respectively, with 8 bases between them. The germline V gene encodes CDR1 SNHLY and CDR2 FYNNEI. The sequence was collected from a woman aged 55-70 years with Graves' ophthalmopathy. The sample consisted of blood. V is TRBV2 and J is TRBJ1-2; D gene ambiguous. The CDR3 nucleotides are TGTGCCAGCAGTTGGGATGCCTATGGCTACACCTTC. Protein sequence: CASSWDAYGYTF. The full variable domain, rest sourced from reference TRBV2 and TRBJ1-2, is EPEVTQTPSHQVTQMGQEVILRCVPISNHLYFYWYRQILGQKVEFLVSFYNNEISEKSEIFDDQFSVERPDGSNFTLKIRSTKLEDSAMYFCASSWDAYGYTFGSGTRLTVV.